The 9 T cell receptor beta chains reported below all come from one sample, sequenced in a study of technical replicates of blood from several donors. Only in-frame clones appear in the TCRdb table, and some are missing; sequencing was by immunoSEQ multiplex PCR. The table includes under 85,000 clones, 91% detected once. Input material: T cells isolated from PBMCs. The receptor source for this set is a human donor in good health. Some clones in this sample may be carry-over from other donors' samples.

The chain couples TRBV6-1 to TRBJ2-7; 7 bases line up with TRBD2. V lost 4 bases to trimming and J lost 2 bases; unmatched junction nucleotides: 2. This CDR3 has 13 residues. CDR1 is MNHNS and CDR2 is SASEGT in the germline V gene. CDR3 protein: CASSAREAYEQYF. CDR3 DNA sequence: TGTGCCAGCAGTGCCCGGGAGGCCTACGAGCAGTACTTC.

The V call is TRBV7-2, the J call TRBJ2-7; the match to TRBD1 covers 9 bases. V gave up 4 bases and J gave up 5 bases; unmatched junction bases: 9. The CDR3 is 15 residues long. CDR1 and CDR2 from the germline V gene are SGHTA and FQGNSA. The CDR3 is CASSSQPGQGNEQYF. As DNA, the CDR3 is TGTGCCAGCAGCTCTCAACCGGGACAGGGAAACGAGCAGTACTTC.

The V and J genes are TRBV9 and TRBJ2-1; weak D call: TRBD1 (6 bases). CDR3 length equals 14 residues. Per germline, CDR1 SGDLS and CDR2 YYNGEE. V was trimmed by 0 bases and J by 7 bases, leaving 11 bases between them. The CDR3 loop reads CASSVAGTINEQFF. CDR3 in DNA: TGTGCCAGCAGCGTAGCGGGGACAATAAATGAGCAGTTCTTC. Full variable domain (remainder filled in from reference TRBV9 and TRBJ2-1): DSGVTQTPKHLITATGQRVTLRCSPRSGDLSVYWYQQSLDQGLQFLIQYYNGEERAKGNILERFSAQQFPDLHSELNLSSLELGDSALYFCASSVAGTINEQFFGPGTRLTVL.

The genes are TRBV4-1 and TRBJ2-2; D gene uncertain. The V gene's germline CDR1 is MGHRA and CDR2 YSYEKL. The V and J ends lost 0 bases and 1 base respectively, with 12 bases between them. CDR3 length equals 17 residues. The CDR3 sequence: CASSQDSGYGNTGELFF. The CDR3 DNA follows: TGCGCCAGCAGCCAAGATTCCGGGTACGGGAACACCGGGGAGCTGTTTTTT.

This rearrangement joins TRBV27 to TRBJ2-4; D may be TRBD2 (6 bases). V was trimmed by 5 bases and J by 0 bases, leaving 11 bases between them. Germline assignment: CDR1 MNHEY and CDR2 SMNVEV (reference sequence). The CDR3 runs 15 residues. The CDR3: CASSRDLIAKNIQYF. CDR3 DNA: TGTGCCAGCAGTCGGGACTTAATAGCCAAAAACATTCAGTACTTC.

The chain links TRBV19 to TRBJ2-4; 8 nucleotides agree with TRBD1. Germline values: CDR1 LNHDA, CDR2 SQIVND (reference sequence). This CDR3 has 19 amino acids. V shed 3 bases and J 3 bases; nucleotides not matched to a gene: 16. The CDR3 spells CASSMTRGLFSYGKNIQYF. The CDR3 DNA reads TGTGCCAGTAGTATGACCAGGGGGCTTTTCTCTTATGGCAAAAACATTCAGTACTTC.

J is TRBJ1-4 and V is TRBV25-1; TRBD1 is a possible D gene (6 bases). CDR1 is MGHDK and CDR2 is SYGVNS in the germline V gene. The CDR3 totals 18 residues. Trimming stripped 4 bases from V and 8 bases from J, with 26 bases between. CDR3 in amino acids: CASSAWGHGPTNQEKLFF. The CDR3 DNA sequence: TGTGCCAGCAGTGCTTGGGGACACGGGCCGACTAACCAAGAAAAACTGTTTTTT.

The chain uses TRBV7-9 and TRBJ2-7; weak D call: TRBD2 (6 bases). The CDR3 has 14 amino acids. Deletions cut 5 bases from V and 2 bases from J, with 13 bases between. Per germline, CDR1 SEHNR and CDR2 FQNEAQ (reference sequence). CDR3 in amino acids: CASSPYREAYEQYF. The CDR3 DNA is TGTGCCAGCAGCCCCTATAGGGAGGCCTACGAGCAGTACTTC.

The chain joins TRBV7-2 to TRBJ2-1; D remains ambiguous. The V end lost 5 bases, the J end lost 6 bases, and 8 bases lay between the germline ends. This CDR3 is built from 12 residues. CDR1 is SGHTA and CDR2 is FQGNSA in the germline V gene. The CDR3 is CASSPTLNEQFF. CDR3 DNA: TGTGCCAGCAGCCCTACCCTCAATGAGCAGTTCTTC.